This T cell receptor (beta chain) was captured in a study of T cell responses to AZD1222 COVID-19 vaccine. Broader study findings: A rise in Spike-specific TCR breadth and depth followed two AZD1222 doses. CD4 TCRs covered the whole spike, strongest at regions 160-218 and 743-854.

Points on this clone: Its antigen is as yet unknown.

Clones were sequenced by immunoSEQ multiplex PCR, and TCRdb holds only the in-frame ones, with some missing. The profile shows about 110,000 clones, about nine tenths of them singletons. Here the sequenced sample was peripheral blood, taken 28 days after the second AZD1222 dose. The origin of this receptor is an adult who received the AZD1222 COVID-19 vaccine.

The CDR3 DNA is TGCGCCAGCAGCCAAGGCGGAGGAATCAATGAAAAACTGTTTTTT. This gives the protein CASSQGGGINEKLFF. The chain uses TRBV4-1 and TRBJ1-4; D not certain. V was pared by 1 base and J by 5 bases, with 11 bases between. Germline V gene sequence: CDR1 MGHRA, CDR2 YSYEKL. The CDR3 runs to 15 residues.